These 25 T cell receptor beta chains came from one sample sequenced in a study of cytomegalovirus exposure and HLA in healthy donors. The PCR made use of 60 Vbeta and 13 Jbeta primers. The data were produced by immunoSEQ multiplex PCR, yet TCRdb's version contains in-frame clones alone and is incomplete. The sample records roughly 100,000 clones, 75% to 85% being singletons. Source material: PBMCs. The receptors originated from a man aged 18 to 35 in good health and CMV-seronegative.

This clone was detected once. This chain joins TRBV9 and TRBJ2-1, with D maybe TRBD1 (5 bases). The CDR3 is 16 residues long. Germline V gene sequence: CDR1 SGDLS, CDR2 YYNGEE. V shed 3 bases and J shed 10 bases, with 23 bases lying between them. The CDR3 spells CASSGGGRTLLLEQFF. CDR3 bases: TGTGCCAGCAGCGGGGGCGGCAGGACACTACTTCTGGAGCAGTTCTTC.

This clone turned up a few times. The V and J genes are TRBV7-3 and TRBJ2-1, with D possibly being TRBD2 (5 bases). The germline CDR1 and CDR2 sequences are SGHTA and FQGTGA. Between the trimmed V and J ends, which lost 5 bases and 1 base, there was a span of 15 bases. There are 16 residues in the CDR3. CDR3 sequence: CASSVLGRLSYNEQFF. The CDR3 bases are TGTGCCAGCAGCGTACTAGGACGACTATCCTACAATGAGCAGTTCTTC.

The chain recombines TRBV7-8 with TRBJ2-7; no reliable D call. The germline CDR1 and CDR2 sequences are SGHVS and FQNEAQ. CDR3 length equals 16 residues. V was cut by 0 bases and J by 0 bases, with 12 bases left in between. CDR3 residues: CASSLATARYSYEQYF. CDR3 DNA sequence: TGTGCCAGCAGCTTAGCCACCGCCAGGTACTCCTACGAGCAGTACTTC. Combining the CDR3 with reference TRBV7-8 and TRBJ2-7 gives the whole variable domain GAGVSQSPRYKVAKRGQDVALRCDPISGHVSLFWYQQALGQGPEFLTYFQNEAQLDKSGLPSDRFFAERPEGSVSTLKIQRTQQEDSAVYLCASSLATARYSYEQYFGPGTRLTVT.

The chain recombines TRBV12-5 with TRBJ1-1, with a possible D match to TRBD1 (5 bases). The germline V gene has CDR1 LGHNT and CDR2 FRNRAP. The CDR3 contains 16 residues. The germline V and J ends were trimmed by 5 bases and 2 bases, with 18 bases remaining between them. The CDR3 sequence is CASGKHLSTANTEAFF. The CDR3 DNA sequence: TGTGCTAGTGGTAAACACCTATCGACAGCCAACACTGAAGCTTTCTTT.

J is TRBJ2-1 and V is TRBV15; 14 bases line up with TRBD2. CDR1 is LNHNV, CDR2 YYDKDF, per germline (reference sequence). The CDR3 spans 16 residues. Trimming at V came to 1 base and at J to 8 bases, leaving 4 bases not matched to a gene. The CDR3 loop reads CATSRAGTSGRDEQFF. CDR3 DNA sequence: TGTGCCACCAGCAGAGCCGGGACTAGCGGGAGAGATGAGCAGTTCTTC. The variable domain in full, completed from reference TRBV15 and TRBJ2-1, reads DAMVIQNPRYQVTQFGKPVTLSCSQTLNHNVMYWYQQKSSQAPKLLFHYYDKDFNNEADTPDNFQSRRPNTSFCFLDIRSPGLGDTAMYLCATSRAGTSGRDEQFFGPGTRLTVL.

The chain recombines TRBV6-5 with TRBJ1-1, with TRBD1 as a possible D gene (5 bases). Germline V gives CDR1 MNHEY, CDR2 SVGAGI. This CDR3 is built from 14 residues. V dropped 8 bases and J dropped 7 bases, with 20 bases sitting between them. The CDR3 coding sequence is TGTGCCAGCGGCAAAACCGGGTCCCAGGGTGAAGCTTTCTTT. Translated: CASGKTGSQGEAFF.

This rearrangement joins TRBV7-9 to TRBJ2-3; TRBD1 might be the D (5 bases). The CDR3 consists of 12 residues. Germline V CDR1 and CDR2: SEHNR, FQNEAQ (reference sequence). Trimming removed 11 bases from V and 2 bases from J, with 11 bases in between. The CDR3 is CAAARATDTQYF. The CDR3 coding sequence is TGTGCCGCGGCCAGGGCCACAGATACGCAGTATTTT.

CDR3 sequence (DNA): TGCGCCAGCAGCAAAACTCCTAGCGGGATCCCCTACGAGCAGTACTTC. This encodes CASSKTPSGIPYEQYF. V and J are TRBV4-1 and TRBJ2-7, with 9 bases matching TRBD2. The CDR3 length is 16 residues. In germline, CDR1 is MGHRA, CDR2 YSYEKL. V gave up 5 bases and J gave up 2 bases; unmatched junction bases: 10.

J is TRBJ2-7 and V is TRBV19, with D possibly matching TRBD1 (5 bases). Germline values: CDR1 LNHDA, CDR2 SQIVND (reference sequence). Trimming cost V 5 bases and J 5 bases, with 10 bases left between them. The CDR3 is 12 residues long. The CDR3 nucleotides read TGTGCCAGTAGTCCCCAGGGCCACGAGCAGTACTTC. This gives the protein CASSPQGHEQYF.

This chain links TRBV5-6 with TRBJ1-1, with 7 bases fitting TRBD1. V lost 4 bases to trimming and J lost 4 bases; unmatched junction nucleotides: 10. The germline V gene has CDR1 SGHDT and CDR2 YYEEEE. The CDR3 sequence is 15 residues long. In DNA form, the CDR3 reads TGTGCCAGCAGCCCTACCGACAGGGTTGGCACTGAAGCTTTCTTT. Translated: CASSPTDRVGTEAFF.

The chain carries TRBV28 and TRBJ2-5; no clear D. This CDR3 has 14 residues. Germline loops: CDR1 MDHEN, CDR2 SYDVKM. Trimming stripped 2 bases from V and 2 bases from J, with 9 bases between. CDR3 amino acids: CASSLRLMQETQYF. CDR3 nucleotides: TGTGCCAGCAGTTTACGACTGATGCAAGAGACCCAGTACTTC.

This clone was observed a single time. The chain combines TRBV11-2 with TRBJ2-1, with 13 positions matching TRBD2. This CDR3 is 16 amino acids long. CDR1 is SGHAT, CDR2 FQNNGV, per germline. V lost 1 base and J lost 10; bases outside the gene matches: 7. The CDR3 sequence: CASSLGSGLAGVEQFF. CDR3 in DNA: TGTGCCAGCAGCTTAGGTTCTGGACTAGCGGGAGTAGAGCAGTTCTTC.

In its sample, this clone was seen once. This sequence joins TRBV9 and TRBJ1-1; D is uncertain. The germline V gene has CDR1 SGDLS and CDR2 YYNGEE. V lost 2 bases, J lost 2 bases, and 16 bases lay in between. There are 16 residues in the CDR3. The chain's CDR3 is CASSVRSQALNTEAFF. The CDR3 DNA reads as TGTGCCAGCAGCGTCCGGTCCCAGGCACTTAACACTGAAGCTTTCTTT.

This chain joins TRBV10-1 and TRBJ2-2; 10 bases map to TRBD2. Unmatched junction bases numbered 11, after V lost 3 bases and J lost 7 bases. Germline V gives CDR1 WNHNN, CDR2 SYGVQD (reference sequence). The CDR3 totals 17 residues. The CDR3 protein is CASSDTPAGGPGGELFF. As DNA, the CDR3 is TGCGCCAGCAGTGATACCCCAGCGGGAGGGCCAGGCGGGGAGCTGTTTTTT.

V is TRBV7-9 and J is TRBJ2-1, with 10 bases aligning to TRBD2. The CDR3 is 16 residues long. Germline CDR1 SEHNR, CDR2 FQNEAQ (reference sequence). V lost 5 bases, J lost 2 bases, and 6 bases stayed unmatched. The DNA for the CDR3 is TGTGCCAGCAGCGGAGGACTAGCGGATACCTACAATGAGCAGTTCTTC. It codes for CASSGGLADTYNEQFF.

The rearrangement links TRBV9 to TRBJ2-3, with 11 bases matching TRBD2. Germline V lookup: CDR1 SGDLS, CDR2 YYNGEE. The V gene end was trimmed by 0 bases and the J gene end by 1 base; junction bases not matched to a gene: 4. There are 17 residues in the CDR3. The CDR3 loop reads CASSVELAGVGTDTQYF. CDR3 sequence (DNA): TGTGCCAGCAGCGTAGAACTAGCGGGGGTCGGCACAGATACGCAGTATTTT.

The chain has TRBV11-2 and TRBJ2-3; tentatively, D is TRBD1 (5 bases). The V and J ends lost 2 bases and 2 bases respectively, with 23 bases between them. Germline CDR1 and CDR2: SGHAT and FQNNGV. The CDR3 is 19 residues long. DNA for the CDR3: TGTGCCAGCAGCTTAAGGATGGGGCAGGCCTTAACCTACACAGATACGCAGTATTTT. Translating it yields CASSLRMGQALTYTDTQYF.

This chain connects TRBV7-3 to TRBJ2-2; weak D call: TRBD2 (5 bases). V was clipped by 4 bases and J by 5 bases, with 20 bases between them. The V gene's germline CDR1 is SGHTA and CDR2 FQGTGA. The CDR3 is made up of 17 amino acids. DNA for the CDR3: TGTGCCAGCAGCTACGAGGGATACAAAGCTCGGACCGGGGAGCTGTTTTTT. It translates to CASSYEGYKARTGELFF.

This clone was counted once. The same CDR3 is also encoded by other DNA sequences in this sample. This chain uses TRBV4-3 with TRBJ2-7; 9 bases align to TRBD2. The CDR3 contains 19 residues. V dropped 0 bases and J dropped 0; count of bases not matched to a gene: 12. Germline values: CDR1 LGHNA, CDR2 YSLEER. The CDR3 coding sequence is TGCGCCAGCAGCCAAGATTCGGGGACCAGCGGGGGGATCTCCTACGAGCAGTACTTC. The encoded protein is CASSQDSGTSGGISYEQYF.

This clone was observed a single time. The DNA of the CDR3 is TGTGCCAGCAGTTCCAGACTAGCGGCCGCCTACGAGCAGTACTTC. Translation: CASSSRLAAAYEQYF. The chain is built from TRBV27 and TRBJ2-7; 9 bases are a match to TRBD2. Germline V gene lookup returns CDR1 MNHEY and CDR2 SMNVEV (reference sequence). Unmatched junction bases numbered 6, after V lost 4 bases and J lost 2 bases. The CDR3 covers 15 residues.

The chain links TRBV27 to TRBJ1-1; possible D gene TRBD1, 5 bases. Trimming removed 6 bases at V and 11 bases at J, with 19 bases between. Germline-derived CDR1 and CDR2 are MNHEY and SMNVEV (reference sequence). The CDR3 extends over 13 amino acids. CDR3 nucleotides: TGTGCCAGCAGCTTAACAGGAGCTTTGATGGCTTTCTTT. It is translated as CASSLTGALMAFF.

The chain employs TRBV2 and TRBJ2-1; D is unresolved. From germline, CDR1 is SNHLY and CDR2 FYNNEI. Between the trimmed V and J ends, which lost 9 bases and 7 bases, there was a span of 7 bases. The CDR3 length is 10 residues. Written as DNA, the CDR3 is TGTGCCAGTCTACGAAATGAGCAGTTCTTC. Protein sequence: CASLRNEQFF.

The rearrangement links TRBV30 to TRBJ2-7; tentatively, D is TRBD1 (7 bases). This CDR3 is 15 amino acids long. V was pared by 0 bases and J by 4 bases, with 16 bases between. Germline V gene data show CDR1 as GTSNPN and CDR2 as SVGIG (reference sequence). CDR3 region: CAWSVGGAGGYEQYF. CDR3 sequence (DNA): TGTGCCTGGAGTGTAGGGGGAGCAGGGGGGTACGAGCAGTACTTC.

The chain has TRBV5-4 and TRBJ2-1; the D gene is possibly TRBD2 (6 bases). V lost 3 bases to trimming and J lost 5 bases, with 15 bases between them. The germline V gene encodes CDR1 SGHNT and CDR2 YYREEE (reference sequence). The CDR3 loop spans 15 amino acids. The CDR3 sequence: CASSSQLGGHNEQFF. Written as DNA, the CDR3 is TGTGCCAGCAGCTCCCAACTGGGGGGACACAATGAGCAGTTCTTC.

This clone was observed a few times. V usage is TRBV7-2 and J usage is TRBJ2-3; 14 nucleotides align to TRBD2. Germline V lookup: CDR1 SGHTA, CDR2 FQGNSA. The CDR3 spans 16 residues. The J segment lost 5 bases and the V segment lost 3 bases, leaving 4 bases of the junction unmatched. DNA of the CDR3: TGTGCCAGCAGCTTCGGACTAGCGGGAGGTCGAGATACGCAGTATTTT. Translation gives CASSFGLAGGRDTQYF.